This is a list of T cell receptor beta chains from one sample in a study of cytomegalovirus exposure and HLA in healthy donors. Profiling relied on immunoSEQ multiplex PCR, and the TCRdb table lists in-frame clones only, not all of them. The sample lists some 140,000 clones, over 70% occurring once. Source material: PBMCs. Receptor source: a man aged 25-45 years in good health and CMV-seropositive. CDR3s include the opening cysteine and the closing phenylalanine or tryptophan. Each record gives: CDR3 protein, CDR3 DNA, V gene, J gene, D gene, clone size. D genes are given only for firm matches. Part of the rows lack a size; the others show once, few, many or a class for expanded clones.

CDR3: CASSFRGQGTGELFF
DNA: TGTGCCAGCAGTTTCCGAGGACAGGGAACCGGGGAGCTGTTTTTT
V: TRBV6-4
J: TRBJ2-2
D: TRBD1
size: -

CDR3: CASSPERRLAGALGAGELFF
DNA: TGTGCCAGCAGTCCCGAAAGAAGACTAGCGGGAGCTTTGGGGGCCGGGGAGCTGTTTTTT
V: TRBV28
J: TRBJ2-2
D: TRBD2
size: -

CDR3: CASWTGSGYGYTF
DNA: TGTGCCAGCTGGACAGGGTCGGGGTATGGCTACACCTTC
V: TRBV28
J: TRBJ1-2
D: TRBD1
size: -

CDR3: CASRTPAREATFNEQFF
DNA: TGTGCCAGCAGGACTCCCGCCCGGGAGGCGACTTTTAATGAGCAGTTCTTC
V: TRBV28
J: TRBJ2-1
D: TRBD2
size: -

CDR3: CASSERDTGANVLTF
DNA: TGTGCCAGCAGTGAGAGGGATACTGGGGCCAACGTCCTGACTTTC
V: TRBV28
J: TRBJ2-6
D: -
size: -

CDR3: CASSLVGRQGANTIYF
DNA: TGTGCCAGCAGCTTAGTCGGGCGGCAGGGTGCAAACACCATATATTTT
V: TRBV7-2
J: TRBJ1-3
D: -
size: -

CDR3: CASSDGSNQPQHF
DNA: TGTGCCAGCAGTGACGGTAGCAATCAGCCCCAGCATTTT
V: TRBV2
J: TRBJ1-5
D: -
size: -

CDR3: CASSYFMSSGRVDEQFF
DNA: TGTGCCAGCAGCTACTTTATGAGTAGCGGGAGAGTCGATGAGCAGTTCTTC
V: TRBV7-9
J: TRBJ2-1
D: TRBD2
size: -

CDR3: CATLEYYEQYF
DNA: TGTGCCACCCTGGAGTATTACGAGCAGTACTTC
V: TRBV6-1
J: TRBJ2-7
D: -
size: -

CDR3: CASAKLTGGSVNYGYTF
DNA: TGTGCCAGCGCTAAGCTAACAGGGGGCTCGGTGAACTATGGCTACACCTTC
V: TRBV2
J: TRBJ1-2
D: TRBD1
size: -

CDR3: CASSLMGTGGGIQYF
DNA: TGTGCCAGCAGCTTAATGGGTACCGGGGGGGGGATTCAGTACTTC
V: TRBV7-3
J: TRBJ2-4
D: TRBD2
size: -

CDR3: CASSLLGLGAFF
DNA: TGTGCCAGCAGCTTATTGGGACTGGGAGCTTTCTTT
V: TRBV11-2
J: TRBJ1-1
D: -
size: -

CDR3: CASSLPGGRAYEQFF
DNA: TGTGCCAGCAGTCTCCCCGGCGGGAGGGCTTATGAGCAGTTCTTC
V: TRBV7-2
J: TRBJ2-1
D: TRBD2
size: -

CDR3: CASSVQGLGTDEQYF
DNA: TGTGCCAGCAGCGTCCAGGGCCTAGGTACGGACGAGCAGTACTTC
V: TRBV9
J: TRBJ2-7
D: -
size: -

CDR3: CASSPSDGYEQYF
DNA: TGTGCCAGCAGCCCCTCAGACGGGTACGAGCAGTACTTC
V: TRBV7-3
J: TRBJ2-7
D: -
size: -

CDR3: CASSSHLGGYGYTF
DNA: TGTGCCAGCAGTTCCCACTTGGGGGGCTATGGCTACACCTTC
V: TRBV28
J: TRBJ1-2
D: -
size: -

CDR3: CATSGGQGQQETQYF
DNA: TGTGCCACCAGCGGGGGACAGGGTCAACAAGAGACCCAGTACTTC
V: TRBV15
J: TRBJ2-5
D: TRBD1
size: few

CDR3: CASSLSVNTGELFF
DNA: TGTGCCAGCAGTTTGTCAGTGAACACCGGGGAGCTGTTTTTT
V: TRBV27
J: TRBJ2-2
D: -
size: -

CDR3: CASSVGLPVGTQYF
DNA: TGTGCCAGCAGCGTAGGACTCCCAGTGGGGACCCAGTACTTC
V: TRBV9
J: TRBJ2-5
D: -
size: -

CDR3: CASSFGQGDGPLHF
DNA: TGTGCCAGCTCCTTCGGACAGGGGGACGGGCCCCTCCACTTT
V: TRBV6-5
J: TRBJ1-6
D: TRBD1
size: -

CDR3: CASSQDGPSNQPQHF
DNA: TGCGCCAGCAGCCAAGATGGCCCGAGCAATCAGCCCCAGCATTTT
V: TRBV4-1
J: TRBJ1-5
D: -
size: -

CDR3: CASSEQGQTNQPQHF
DNA: TGTGCCAGCAGTGAACAGGGACAGACTAATCAGCCCCAGCATTTT
V: TRBV2
J: TRBJ1-5
D: TRBD1
size: -

CDR3: CSATEVYEQYF
DNA: TGCAGCGCCACCGAGGTCTACGAGCAGTACTTC
V: TRBV20-1
J: TRBJ2-7
D: -
size: -

CDR3: CASSWTGEEGELFF
DNA: TGCGCCAGCAGCTGGACAGGGGAGGAGGGGGAGCTGTTTTTT
V: TRBV5-1
J: TRBJ2-2
D: TRBD1
size: -

CDR3: CASSLVAGYSNQPQHF
DNA: TGTGCCAGCAGCTTAGTTGCGGGTTATAGCAATCAGCCCCAGCATTTT
V: TRBV7-6
J: TRBJ1-5
D: -
size: -

CDR3: CASSQLAGGTDEQFF
DNA: TGTGCCAGCAGCCAACTAGCGGGAGGGACAGATGAGCAGTTCTTC
V: TRBV4-2
J: TRBJ2-1
D: TRBD2
size: -

CDR3: CASSIPRGTYGYTF
DNA: TGTGCCAGTAGTATCCCCAGGGGTACCTATGGCTACACCTTC
V: TRBV19
J: TRBJ1-2
D: -
size: -

CDR3: CASSEKQNPTDTQYF
DNA: TGTGCCAGCAGTGAAAAACAGAATCCCACAGATACGCAGTATTTT
V: TRBV25-1
J: TRBJ2-3
D: -
size: -

CDR3: CASSLVRLAVYNEQFF
DNA: TGTGCCAGCAGCTTAGTTCGCCTAGCGGTTTACAATGAGCAGTTCTTC
V: TRBV7-2
J: TRBJ2-1
D: TRBD2
size: -

CDR3: CASRDSGGGYEQYF
DNA: TGTGCCAGCAGAGATAGCGGGGGGGGTTACGAGCAGTACTTC
V: TRBV27
J: TRBJ2-7
D: TRBD2
size: -

CDR3: CASSQVSWVMGTGELFF
DNA: TGCGCCAGCAGCCAAGTTAGCTGGGTAATGGGCACCGGGGAGCTGTTTTTT
V: TRBV4-1
J: TRBJ2-2
D: -
size: few

CDR3: CASSSYSSRTDTQYF
DNA: TGTGCCAGTAGCTCTTACAGCTCCCGCACAGATACGCAGTATTTT
V: TRBV19
J: TRBJ2-3
D: -
size: -

CDR3: CASSQGLAGRLNEQFF
DNA: TGTGCCAGCAGCCAGGGACTAGCGGGACGCCTCAATGAGCAGTTCTTC
V: TRBV4-2
J: TRBJ2-1
D: TRBD2
size: -

CDR3: CAITSGSSYEQYF
DNA: TGTGCCATCACTTCGGGGAGCTCCTACGAGCAGTACTTC
V: TRBV10-3
J: TRBJ2-7
D: -
size: -

CDR3: CAWSVRGSNSPLHF
DNA: TGTGCCTGGAGTGTCAGAGGCTCTAATTCACCCCTCCACTTT
V: TRBV30
J: TRBJ1-6
D: -
size: -

CDR3: CASSLGVAYNEQFF
DNA: TGCGCCAGCAGCTTAGGGGTTGCCTACAATGAGCAGTTCTTC
V: TRBV5-1
J: TRBJ2-1
D: -
size: -

CDR3: CASSSQGATRSGNTIYF
DNA: TGTGCCAGTAGTTCTCAGGGGGCCACCCGCTCTGGAAACACCATATATTTT
V: TRBV19
J: TRBJ1-3
D: TRBD1
size: -

CDR3: CASVSAGRTGELFF
DNA: TGTGCCAGCGTTTCGGCGGGACGGACCGGGGAGCTGTTTTTT
V: TRBV28
J: TRBJ2-2
D: -
size: -

CDR3: CASSARQGPYEQYF
DNA: TGTGCCAGCAGTGCCCGACAGGGACCCTACGAGCAGTACTTC
V: TRBV27
J: TRBJ2-7
D: TRBD1
size: -

CDR3: CASSLLAGGRADTQYF
DNA: TGTGCCAGCAGCTTGCTAGCGGGAGGGAGGGCAGATACGCAGTATTTT
V: TRBV11-2
J: TRBJ2-3
D: TRBD2
size: -

CDR3: CASSFSGSAYEQYF
DNA: TGTGCCAGCAGTTTTAGCGGGAGTGCATACGAGCAGTACTTC
V: TRBV25-1
J: TRBJ2-7
D: TRBD2
size: -

CDR3: CASSLLSDTQYF
DNA: TGTGCCAGCAGCTTATTGAGCGATACGCAGTATTTT
V: TRBV7-9
J: TRBJ2-3
D: -
size: -

CDR3: CASSQDPGQSYNEQFF
DNA: TGCGCCAGCAGCCAAGATCCCGGACAGAGTTACAATGAGCAGTTCTTC
V: TRBV4-1
J: TRBJ2-1
D: -
size: few

CDR3: CASSLKSQAFSGYTF
DNA: TGTGCCAGCAGCTTAAAGAGCCAAGCGTTTTCTGGCTACACCTTC
V: TRBV7-2
J: TRBJ1-2
D: -
size: -

CDR3: CASSVSGANSYNEQFF
DNA: TGTGCCAGCAGCGTAAGCGGGGCTAACTCCTACAATGAGCAGTTCTTC
V: TRBV9
J: TRBJ2-1
D: TRBD2
size: -

CDR3: CASSLVQRSYNEQFF
DNA: TGTGCCAGCAGCTTGGTACAGAGAAGTTACAATGAGCAGTTCTTC
V: TRBV5-4
J: TRBJ2-1
D: -
size: -

CDR3: CASSLGGDSHYGYTF
DNA: TGTGCCAGCAGCTTGGGAGGGGACAGTCACTATGGCTACACCTTC
V: TRBV5-5
J: TRBJ1-2
D: TRBD1
size: -

CDR3: CASSPPPGGKGGYTF
DNA: TGTGCCAGCTCACCACCACCAGGGGGTAAGGGTGGCTACACCTTC
V: TRBV18
J: TRBJ1-2
D: TRBD1
size: -

CDR3: CASTKAGGPFIGELFF
DNA: TGTGCCAGCACCAAAGCGGGAGGGCCTTTTATAGGGGAGCTGTTTTTT
V: TRBV6-6
J: TRBJ2-2
D: TRBD2
size: -

CDR3: CASSEYVGGGETQYF
DNA: TGTGCCAGCAGTGAATACGTGGGAGGAGGAGAGACCCAGTACTTC
V: TRBV25-1
J: TRBJ2-5
D: -
size: -

CDR3: CASKQGLNTEAFF
DNA: TGCGCCAGCAAACAGGGGCTGAACACTGAAGCTTTCTTT
V: TRBV10-1
J: TRBJ1-1
D: TRBD1
size: -

CDR3: CASSFTLAGGYNEQFF
DNA: TGCGCCAGCAGCTTTACCCTAGCGGGAGGGTACAATGAGCAGTTCTTC
V: TRBV5-1
J: TRBJ2-1
D: TRBD2
size: -

CDR3: CVSRPLTGGFNYGYTF
DNA: TGTGTCAGCAGACCATTGACAGGGGGCTTTAACTATGGCTACACCTTC
V: TRBV28
J: TRBJ1-2
D: TRBD1
size: -

CDR3: CASSGTFLGQYYF
DNA: TGTGCCAGCAGTGGGACTTTCCTCGGGCAGTACTACTTC
V: TRBV28
J: TRBJ2-7
D: -
size: -

CDR3: CASSSGGTGVGGYTF
DNA: TGTGCCAGCAGCTCCGGAGGGACAGGGGTGGGTGGCTACACCTTC
V: TRBV5-4
J: TRBJ1-2
D: TRBD1
size: -

CDR3: CASSSGARGELFF
DNA: TGTGCCAGCAGCTCTGGGGCACGCGGGGAGCTGTTTTTT
V: TRBV7-3
J: TRBJ2-2
D: -
size: -

CDR3: CASSLVTGSKGTQYF
DNA: TGTGCCAGCAGCTTGGTGACAGGGTCCAAGGGGACCCAGTACTTC
V: TRBV5-4
J: TRBJ2-5
D: TRBD1
size: -

CDR3: CASSGGQGGEKLFF
DNA: TGCGCCAGCAGCGGGGGACAGGGAGGTGAAAAACTGTTTTTT
V: TRBV5-1
J: TRBJ1-4
D: TRBD1
size: -

CDR3: CSVEISGQGAEAFF
DNA: TGCAGCGTTGAAATATCGGGACAGGGCGCTGAAGCTTTCTTT
V: TRBV29-1
J: TRBJ1-1
D: TRBD1
size: -

CDR3: CASSPEPLAGDTQYF
DNA: TGTGCCAGCAGCCCCGAGCCACTAGCGGGAGATACGCAGTATTTT
V: TRBV9
J: TRBJ2-3
D: TRBD2
size: -